The 7 T cell receptor beta chains below all came from one sample that was sequenced in a study of blood T cell repertoires in COVID-19. Assay: immunoSEQ multiplex PCR; the TCRdb copy retains only in-frame clones and omits some. This sample has some 270,000 clones, with more than 80% found just once. The specimen was PBMCs or T cells enriched from blood (not recorded which). These receptors came from a woman in her 30s with acute COVID-19.

This clone was counted once. V is TRBV20-1 and J is TRBJ2-5, with 7 positions matching TRBD2. With 3 bases clipped from V and 2 bases from J, the junction kept 6 bases outside the gene matches. This CDR3 has 14 residues. CDR1 and CDR2 from the germline V gene are DFQATT and SNEGSKA (reference sequence). CDR3 in DNA: TGCAGTGCTAGTCAGACGGGGGGTCAAGAGACCCAGTACTTC. Residues: CSASQTGGQETQYF.

The gene calls are TRBV30 and TRBJ2-3; 11 bases agree with TRBD2. Germline assignment: CDR1 GTSNPN and CDR2 SVGIG (reference sequence). Germline trimming cut 2 bases from V and 3 bases from J; bases unmatched to any gene: 10. The CDR3 runs 17 residues. The CDR3 is CAWSPTRTSGWTDTQYF. CDR3 DNA: TGTGCCTGGAGTCCCACTCGGACTAGCGGGTGGACAGATACGCAGTATTTT. Variable domain in full (rest from reference TRBV30 and TRBJ2-3): SQTIHQWPATLVQPVGSPLSLECTVEGTSNPNLYWYRQAAGRGLQLLFYSVGIGQISSEVPQNLSASRPQDRQFILSSKKLLLSDSGFYLCAWSPTRTSGWTDTQYFGPGTRLTVL.

The chain is built from TRBV4-1 and TRBJ2-3; 9 bases line up with TRBD2. Germline V gene sequence: CDR1 MGHRA, CDR2 YSYEKL. V dropped 0 bases and J dropped 1; count of bases not matched to a gene: 5. This CDR3 has 17 residues. The CDR3 loop is CASSQEGIAGGTDTQYF. The DNA for the CDR3 is TGCGCCAGCAGCCAAGAGGGGATAGCGGGAGGCACAGATACGCAGTATTTT.

CDR3 in amino acids: CASSPRETEAFF. DNA of the CDR3: TGTGCCAGCAGTCCCAGGGAAACTGAAGCTTTCTTT. The chain is built from TRBV28 and TRBJ1-1; D might be TRBD1 (5 bases). Trimming shortened V by 5 bases and J by 5 bases, and 9 bases separated the two germline ends. CDR1 MDHEN and CDR2 SYDVKM come from the germline V gene. This CDR3 is built from 12 residues.

V and J are TRBV28 and TRBJ1-4, with 8 bases matching TRBD1. V shed 5 bases and J 8 bases; nucleotides not matched to a gene: 10. The CDR3 contains 15 residues. Germline CDR1 MDHEN, CDR2 SYDVKM. The CDR3 loop is CASSLEQGVGEKLFF. CDR3 DNA sequence: TGTGCCAGCAGTCTCGAACAGGGGGTTGGAGAAAAACTGTTTTTT. The full variable domain, its missing parts supplied by reference TRBV28 and TRBJ1-4, is DVKVTQSSRYLVKRTGEKVFLECVQDMDHENMFWYRQDPGLGLRLIYFSYDVKMKEKGDIPEGYSVSREKKERFSLILESASTNQTSMYLCASSLEQGVGEKLFFGSGTQLSVL.

The V and J genes are TRBV24-1 and TRBJ1-1; TRBD1 agrees at 9 bases. The J segment lost 6 bases and the V segment lost 3 bases, leaving 4 bases of the junction unmatched. Germline CDR1 is KGHDR and CDR2 is SFDVKD. The CDR3 runs to 14 residues. This chain's CDR3 is CATSDGTGRAEAFF. The CDR3, as DNA: TGTGCCACCAGTGATGGGACAGGGAGGGCTGAAGCTTTCTTT.

The chain recombines TRBV7-9 with TRBJ1-2; the match to TRBD1 covers 11 bases. The CDR3 totals 15 residues. In germline, CDR1 is SEHNR, CDR2 FQNEAQ (reference sequence). Trimming removed 4 bases from V and 3 bases from J; junction bases left unmatched: 4. The CDR3 DNA reads as TGTGCCAGCAGCTCCGGACAGGGGGCCGACTATGGCTACACCTTC. It yields the protein CASSSGQGADYGYTF. Filled out from reference TRBV7-9 and TRBJ1-2, the complete variable domain reads DTGVSQNPRHKITKRGQNVTFRCDPISEHNRLYWYRQTLGQGPEFLTYFQNEAQLEKSRLLSDRFSAERPKGSFSTLEIQRTEQGDSAMYLCASSSGQGADYGYTFGSGTRLTVV.